The T cell receptor (beta chain) described here comes from a study of CD8+CD57+ T cells in acquired aplastic anemia. Whole-study context: Sorted CD4+ and CD8+ cell DNA averaged roughly 3.2 ug. Overall study findings and caveats: In CD8+ cells, Simpson's diversity showed no significant difference between patients and controls.

J lost 5 bases, V lost 1 base, and 6 bases had no gene match. This CDR3 contains 16 residues. Germline V gene lookup returns CDR1 SGHTA and CDR2 FQGTGA. This clonotype has at least ten counts. What it binds is unknown. For CDR3 and TCR beta VDJ profiling, genomic DNA was the template used. TCRdb reprocessed the reads via MiXCR and lists one record per CDR3 protein. Seen here are just over 400,000 distinct CDR3 sequences, around 68% observed once, and the top ten hold 4%. This receptor was taken from a human donor in good health, serving as a control. V and J are TRBV7-3 and TRBJ2-3; 10 bases are shared with TRBD2. The sequenced material came from sorted CD4+, CD8+, or CD8+CD57+ T cells (not recorded which) from PBMCs. The CDR3 bases are TGTGCCAGCAGCTTAAACAAGCGGGGGGGTGGAGATACGCAGTATTTT. It yields the protein CASSLNKRGGGDTQYF.